Below, 3 T cell receptor beta chains from the same sample are listed, as sequenced in a study of T cells and Merkel cell carcinoma outcomes. The assay was immunoSEQ multiplex PCR, and TCRdb's table has in-frame clones only and misses some. The sample includes about 9,200 clones, approximately 80% of them seen just once. The sequencing sample was made of tumor tissue from Merkel cell carcinoma. The receptors originated from a human donor with Merkel cell carcinoma.

This clone was detected only a few times. The V call is TRBV29-1, the J call TRBJ1-2; 9 bases line up with TRBD1. V lost 7 bases and J lost 8; bases outside the gene matches: 8. This CDR3 contains 12 residues. CDR1 and CDR2 from the germline V gene are SQVTM and ANQGSEA. CDR3 DNA sequence: TGCAGCGCCTTTACAGGGGGCGGAGGCTACACCTTC. This translates into CSAFTGGGGYTF.

V gene TRBV7-2 combines with J gene TRBJ2-5; TRBD2 aligns across 7 bases. Germline CDR1 SGHTA, CDR2 FQGNSA. J gave up 4 bases and V 7 bases, and 6 bases lay outside the gene matches. The CDR3 has 13 amino acids. CDR3 DNA: TGTGCCAGCACCCGACTAGCTGCAGAGACCCAGTACTTC. It yields the protein CASTRLAAETQYF.

The chain employs TRBV4-1 and TRBJ2-3, with 7 bases matching TRBD2. Germline V gene sequence: CDR1 MGHRA, CDR2 YSYEKL. Trimming removed 1 base from V and 6 bases from J; junction bases left unmatched: 10. This CDR3 is built from 16 residues. For the CDR3, the DNA is TGCGCCAGCAGCCAAGTCGGCGGGGGAGGGTGGGATACGCAGTATTTT. Translated, it gives CASSQVGGGGWDTQYF.